This T cell receptor (beta chain) appears in the sequencing data of a study of blood T cell repertoires in COVID-19. Study as a whole: PBMCs, B-cell-depleted T cells, or T cells provided the cDNA or gDNA that made up the material.

The germline gives CDR1 SGHRS, CDR2 YFSETQ. There are 15 residues in the CDR3. V shed 0 bases and J shed 3 bases, with 12 bases lying between them. Original analysis: From reference gene primer amplification, estimates of nucleated cell counts were derived. Profiling relied on immunoSEQ multiplex PCR, and the TCRdb table lists in-frame clones only, not all of them. V and J calls plus clone size are reproduced from that table; the DNA served to infer D and trimming. The sample lists 200,000 to 250,000 clones, around 90% seen once, with around 6.5% in the top ten. This sequence joins TRBV5-1 and TRBJ1-2; D is perhaps TRBD1 (6 bases). The sequence came from a man between 60 and 75 years old who had recovered from COVID-19. The sequenced sample was peripheral blood. As DNA, the CDR3 is TGCGCCAGCAGCTTGGTGGCAGGGGAGCACTATGGCTACACCTTC. Its translation is CASSLVAGEHYGYTF.